A selection of T cell receptor beta chains follows, all from one sample in a study of human T cells and chemical hapten exposure. TCRdb ran MiXCR on the RACE reads and lists one entry per CDR3 protein. The data show about 100,000 distinct CDR3 sequences, 10% to 13% seen once. The sample was whole blood, taken in connection with sensitization to the hapten diphenylcyclopropenone (DPC). These receptor sequences come from a man aged 35 to 55 with alopecia areata. Some clones in this sample may be carry-over from other donors' samples. The CDR3 runs from the conserved cysteine through the conserved F or W. A D gene is named only where the DNA matches it firmly. Expanded clones are given a class, and other clones once, few, many or no size at all.

CDR3nt: TGTGCCAGCAGCGCGGGGGGGGTAGGCTTCACAGATACGCAGTATTTT
CDR3aa: CASSAGGVGFTDTQYF
d_gene: TRBD2
v_gene: TRBV5-4
abundance: -
j_gene: TRBJ2-3

CDR3nt: TGTGCCAGCTCTAGGGGGTTGGGCACTGAAGCTTTCTTT
CDR3aa: CASSRGLGTEAFF
d_gene: -
v_gene: TRBV6-2/TRBV6-3
abundance: many
j_gene: TRBJ1-1

CDR3nt: TGCGCCAGCAAGGGACTAGTGACCACAGATACGCAGTATTTT
CDR3aa: CASKGLVTTDTQYF
d_gene: TRBD2
v_gene: TRBV5-1
abundance: -
j_gene: TRBJ2-3

CDR3nt: TGTGCCAGCAGCTTGGAGCCGGGACAGAATAGCAATCAGCCCCAGCATTTT
CDR3aa: CASSLEPGQNSNQPQHF
d_gene: TRBD1
v_gene: TRBV5-5
abundance: -
j_gene: TRBJ1-5

CDR3nt: TGTGCCAGCAGCTTAGATCAGGGCTGGACTAATGAAAAACTGTTTTTT
CDR3aa: CASSLDQGWTNEKLFF
d_gene: -
v_gene: TRBV11-2
abundance: -
j_gene: TRBJ1-4

CDR3nt: TGTGCCAGCAACAACCTGACGGGGCGGGGAGGCTACACCTTC
CDR3aa: CASNNLTGRGGYTF
d_gene: -
v_gene: TRBV12-3/TRBV12-4
abundance: many
j_gene: TRBJ1-2

CDR3nt: TGCGCCAGCAGTGAGATGGGCCCAGGAAGTTTGAACACTGAAGCTTTCTTT
CDR3aa: CASSEMGPGSLNTEAFF
d_gene: -
v_gene: TRBV10-2
abundance: few
j_gene: TRBJ1-1

CDR3nt: TGTGCCAGCAGTGGCGGGGGGCTCCCCTACAATGAGCAGTTCTTC
CDR3aa: CASSGGGLPYNEQFF
d_gene: TRBD2
v_gene: TRBV6-2/TRBV6-3
abundance: -
j_gene: TRBJ2-1

CDR3nt: TGTGCCAGCAGCCAAGGGGGGCGTCTAGCGGGAGCTCGGGAGACCCAGTACTTC
CDR3aa: CASSQGGRLAGARETQYF
d_gene: TRBD2
v_gene: TRBV4-2
abundance: -
j_gene: TRBJ2-5

CDR3nt: TGCGCCAGCATGCCTGGGACTCCCGGCCCAGATACGCAGTATTTT
CDR3aa: CASMPGTPGPDTQYF
d_gene: -
v_gene: TRBV5-1
abundance: -
j_gene: TRBJ2-3

CDR3nt: TGTGCCAGTAGTGTAAGACAGGGGACGGGAGATACGCAGTATTTT
CDR3aa: CASSVRQGTGDTQYF
d_gene: TRBD1
v_gene: TRBV19
abundance: -
j_gene: TRBJ2-3

CDR3nt: TGCAGTGCTAGAGATTGGGGGGGCGGAGGAGGATCGGAAAACATTCAGTACTTC
CDR3aa: CSARDWGGGGGSENIQYF
d_gene: -
v_gene: TRBV20-1
abundance: few
j_gene: TRBJ2-4

CDR3nt: TGTGCCATCACAGCCGGGAGAGGTGAGACCCAGTACTTC
CDR3aa: CAITAGRGETQYF
d_gene: -
v_gene: TRBV10-3
abundance: -
j_gene: TRBJ2-5

CDR3nt: TGTGCCAGCAGCGTAGAGGGAGGGCCAAGGGATACGCAGTATTTT
CDR3aa: CASSVEGGPRDTQYF
d_gene: TRBD2
v_gene: TRBV9
abundance: -
j_gene: TRBJ2-3

CDR3nt: TGTGCCAGCAGTTTGCAGGGTCTCTCTGATAACACTGAAGCTTTCTTT
CDR3aa: CASSLQGLSDNTEAFF
d_gene: -
v_gene: TRBV12-3/TRBV12-4
abundance: many
j_gene: TRBJ1-1

CDR3nt: TGTGCCATCAGTGAAGGACAGGGTCGCACAGATACGCAGTATTTT
CDR3aa: CAISEGQGRTDTQYF
d_gene: TRBD1
v_gene: TRBV10-3
abundance: many
j_gene: TRBJ2-3

CDR3nt: TGCAGTGCTAAAAGACTAGCGGGAGTAGAAGATACGCAGTATTTT
CDR3aa: CSAKRLAGVEDTQYF
d_gene: TRBD2
v_gene: TRBV20-1
abundance: -
j_gene: TRBJ2-3

CDR3nt: TGTGCCAGCAGTTCTTTACTCCGGGACCTAAAAGAGACCCAGTACTTC
CDR3aa: CASSSLLRDLKETQYF
d_gene: -
v_gene: TRBV6-2/TRBV6-3
abundance: few
j_gene: TRBJ2-5

CDR3nt: TGTGCCAGCAGCCGCGGACAGGGAAGTGAGCAGTTCTTC
CDR3aa: CASSRGQGSEQFF
d_gene: TRBD1
v_gene: TRBV3-1
abundance: -
j_gene: TRBJ2-1

CDR3nt: TGTGCCAGCAGCCAGGGACTAGCGGGAGAAGTAGATACGCAGTATTTT
CDR3aa: CASSQGLAGEVDTQYF
d_gene: TRBD2
v_gene: TRBV13
abundance: few
j_gene: TRBJ2-3

CDR3nt: TGTGCCAGCAGTCTAGTAGTTGGGCTCTCTGGGGCCAACGTCCTGACTTTC
CDR3aa: CASSLVVGLSGANVLTF
d_gene: -
v_gene: TRBV28
abundance: few
j_gene: TRBJ2-6

CDR3nt: TGTGCCAGCAGCCCACAAAACGAGCAGTACTTC
CDR3aa: CASSPQNEQYF
d_gene: -
v_gene: TRBV28
abundance: many
j_gene: TRBJ2-7

CDR3nt: TGCAGCGTTGTTGGCGGAATGATGAACCAGTACTTC
CDR3aa: CSVVGGMMNQYF
d_gene: -
v_gene: TRBV29-1
abundance: few
j_gene: TRBJ2-5

CDR3nt: TGTGCCAGCAGTTACGGACAGGGGGGAAGATATGGCTACACCTTC
CDR3aa: CASSYGQGGRYGYTF
d_gene: TRBD1
v_gene: TRBV28
abundance: -
j_gene: TRBJ1-2

CDR3nt: TGTGCCAGCAGTGAGGGTTTTCTGAACACCGGGGAGCTGTTTTTT
CDR3aa: CASSEGFLNTGELFF
d_gene: -
v_gene: TRBV2
abundance: -
j_gene: TRBJ2-2

CDR3nt: TGTGCCAGCAGTTCAGGGGTTAGCAATCAGCCCCAGCATTTT
CDR3aa: CASSSGVSNQPQHF
d_gene: -
v_gene: TRBV2
abundance: few
j_gene: TRBJ1-5

CDR3nt: TGTGCCAGCAACCCAGAGGGGGGAGCTGATTCACCCCTCCACTTT
CDR3aa: CASNPEGGADSPLHF
d_gene: -
v_gene: TRBV6-5
abundance: many
j_gene: TRBJ1-6

CDR3nt: TGTGCCAGCAGCTTGTTCGGATTTTGGGACAGGGAGGAAGATACGCAGTATTTT
CDR3aa: CASSLFGFWDREEDTQYF
d_gene: TRBD1
v_gene: TRBV5-6
abundance: -
j_gene: TRBJ2-3

CDR3nt: TGTGCCAGCAGCGTAGCCGAGAGCGGGAGATTAAACGAGCAGTACTTC
CDR3aa: CASSVAESGRLNEQYF
d_gene: TRBD2
v_gene: TRBV9
abundance: few
j_gene: TRBJ2-7

CDR3nt: TGCGCCAGCAGCTTGGCCAGGCAGACGCCTGGCTACACCTTC
CDR3aa: CASSLARQTPGYTF
d_gene: -
v_gene: TRBV5-1
abundance: few
j_gene: TRBJ1-2

CDR3nt: TGTGCGACTAGCGGCCAAGAGACCCAGTACTTC
CDR3aa: CATSGQETQYF
d_gene: TRBD2
v_gene: TRBV10-3
abundance: many
j_gene: TRBJ2-5

CDR3nt: TGTGCCAGCAGCCCGGGACGGACTCTCTACGAGCAGTACTTC
CDR3aa: CASSPGRTLYEQYF
d_gene: -
v_gene: TRBV5-6
abundance: -
j_gene: TRBJ2-7

CDR3nt: TGCAGCGCCCAATACAACACTGAAGCTTTCTTT
CDR3aa: CSAQYNTEAFF
d_gene: -
v_gene: TRBV29-1
abundance: many
j_gene: TRBJ1-1

CDR3nt: TGCGCCAGCAGGGACCTCAGGGGGCTTCTCTATGCGGCGAACACCGGGGAGCTGTTTTTT
CDR3aa: CASRDLRGLLYAANTGELFF
d_gene: TRBD1
v_gene: TRBV23-1
abundance: -
j_gene: TRBJ2-2

CDR3nt: TGCAGTGCTAGAGCCGGACAGGGGGCTGGGGATGAGCAGTTCTTC
CDR3aa: CSARAGQGAGDEQFF
d_gene: TRBD1
v_gene: TRBV20-1
abundance: -
j_gene: TRBJ2-1

CDR3nt: TGTGCCACCAGCTGGGTGGCTGAAGCTTTCTTT
CDR3aa: CATSWVAEAFF
d_gene: -
v_gene: TRBV6-2/TRBV6-3
abundance: few
j_gene: TRBJ1-1

CDR3nt: TGCAGCGTTGACGGGAAAGTGACGAATGAGCAGTTCTTC
CDR3aa: CSVDGKVTNEQFF
d_gene: -
v_gene: TRBV29-1
abundance: -
j_gene: TRBJ2-1

CDR3nt: TGTGCCAGCAGTCGACTATCAGCTGGGTTGAACACTGAAGCTTTCTTT
CDR3aa: CASSRLSAGLNTEAFF
d_gene: -
v_gene: TRBV28
abundance: many
j_gene: TRBJ1-1

CDR3nt: TGCGCCAGCAGCCAAGTGGGGCGGGAGGGCCGATCCCCCTACAATGAGCAGTTCTTC
CDR3aa: CASSQVGREGRSPYNEQFF
d_gene: TRBD2
v_gene: TRBV4-1
abundance: -
j_gene: TRBJ2-1

CDR3nt: TGTGCCAGCAGCCAAGAGAAACAGTCCAATCAGCCCCAGCATTTT
CDR3aa: CASSQEKQSNQPQHF
d_gene: -
v_gene: TRBV4-2
abundance: -
j_gene: TRBJ1-5

CDR3nt: TGTGCCAGCTTCTCGCGTGCGACAGATACGCAGTATTTT
CDR3aa: CASFSRATDTQYF
d_gene: -
v_gene: TRBV5-4
abundance: many
j_gene: TRBJ2-3

CDR3nt: TGTGCCAGCAGACGCTGGACGGATGGCTACACCTTC
CDR3aa: CASRRWTDGYTF
d_gene: -
v_gene: TRBV12-3/TRBV12-4
abundance: many
j_gene: TRBJ1-2

CDR3nt: TGCAGCGCTAATGGGCGGACGAGGGTCGATGAGCAGTTCTTC
CDR3aa: CSANGRTRVDEQFF
d_gene: -
v_gene: TRBV29-1
abundance: -
j_gene: TRBJ2-1

CDR3nt: TGTGCCAGCAGCCCTAGCGGGAGGGCCTTGGCGACAGATACGCAGTATTTT
CDR3aa: CASSPSGRALATDTQYF
d_gene: TRBD2
v_gene: TRBV7-2
abundance: -
j_gene: TRBJ2-3

CDR3nt: TGTGCCTGGACGGATGGGGTCACAGATACGCAGTATTTT
CDR3aa: CAWTDGVTDTQYF
d_gene: -
v_gene: TRBV30
abundance: -
j_gene: TRBJ2-3

CDR3nt: TGTGCCAGCAGTTTAGCGCTGAGCGGGAGGGCGGTCGAGCAGTACTTC
CDR3aa: CASSLALSGRAVEQYF
d_gene: TRBD2
v_gene: TRBV12-3/TRBV12-4
abundance: -
j_gene: TRBJ2-7